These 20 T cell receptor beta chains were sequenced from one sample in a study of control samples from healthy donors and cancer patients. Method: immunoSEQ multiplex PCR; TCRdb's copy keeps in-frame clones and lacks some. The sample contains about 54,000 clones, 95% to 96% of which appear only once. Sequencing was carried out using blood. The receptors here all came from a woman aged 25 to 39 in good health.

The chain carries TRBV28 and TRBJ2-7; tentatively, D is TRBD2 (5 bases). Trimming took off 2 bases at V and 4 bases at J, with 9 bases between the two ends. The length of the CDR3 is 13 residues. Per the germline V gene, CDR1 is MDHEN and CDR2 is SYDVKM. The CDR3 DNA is TGTGCCAGCAGTTTAGGACGCGGGTACGAGCAGTACTTC. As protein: CASSLGRGYEQYF. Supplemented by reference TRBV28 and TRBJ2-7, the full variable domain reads DVKVTQSSRYLVKRTGEKVFLECVQDMDHENMFWYRQDPGLGLRLIYFSYDVKMKEKGDIPEGYSVSREKKERFSLILESASTNQTSMYLCASSLGRGYEQYFGPGTRLTVT.

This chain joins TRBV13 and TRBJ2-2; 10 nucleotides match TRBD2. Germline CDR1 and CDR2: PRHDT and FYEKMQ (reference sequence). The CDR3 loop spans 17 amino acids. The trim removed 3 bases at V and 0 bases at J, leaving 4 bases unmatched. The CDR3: CASSFLLAGTNTGELFF. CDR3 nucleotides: TGTGCCAGCAGCTTCCTACTAGCGGGAACGAACACCGGGGAGCTGTTTTTT.

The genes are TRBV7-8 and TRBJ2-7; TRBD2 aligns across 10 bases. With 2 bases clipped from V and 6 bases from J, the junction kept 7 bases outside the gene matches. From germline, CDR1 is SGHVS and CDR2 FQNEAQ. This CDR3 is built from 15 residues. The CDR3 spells CASSLTLAGGSEQYF. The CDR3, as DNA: TGTGCCAGCAGCTTAACTTTAGCGGGAGGCTCCGAGCAGTACTTC.

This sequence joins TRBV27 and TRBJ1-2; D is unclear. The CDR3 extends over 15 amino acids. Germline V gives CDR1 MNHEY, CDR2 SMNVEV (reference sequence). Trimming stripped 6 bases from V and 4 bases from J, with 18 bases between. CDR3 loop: CASSEPPPTVYGYTF. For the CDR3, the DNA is TGTGCCAGCAGCGAACCCCCACCGACGGTCTATGGCTACACCTTC.

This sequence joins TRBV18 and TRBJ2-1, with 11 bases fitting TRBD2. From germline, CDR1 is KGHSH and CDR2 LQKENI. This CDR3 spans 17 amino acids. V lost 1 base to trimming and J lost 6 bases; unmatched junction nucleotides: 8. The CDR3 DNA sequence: TGTGCCAGCTCACCACTTATAGGTACTAGCGGGAGCAATGAGCAGTTCTTC. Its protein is CASSPLIGTSGSNEQFF.

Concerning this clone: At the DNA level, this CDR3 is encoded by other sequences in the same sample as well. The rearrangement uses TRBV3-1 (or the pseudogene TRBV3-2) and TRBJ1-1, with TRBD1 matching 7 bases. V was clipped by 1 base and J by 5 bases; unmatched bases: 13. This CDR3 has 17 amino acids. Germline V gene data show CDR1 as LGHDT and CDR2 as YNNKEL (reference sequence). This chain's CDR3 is CASSQAAGGGYGTEAFF. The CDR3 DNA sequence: TGTGCCAGCAGCCAAGCCGCAGGGGGGGGGTACGGGACTGAAGCTTTCTTT.

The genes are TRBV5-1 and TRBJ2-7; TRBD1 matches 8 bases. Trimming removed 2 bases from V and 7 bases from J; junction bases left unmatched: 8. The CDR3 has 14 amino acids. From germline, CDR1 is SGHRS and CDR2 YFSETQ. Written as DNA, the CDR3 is TGCGCCAGCAGCTTCTTCCCGGGACAGGTAGAGCAGTACTTC. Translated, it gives CASSFFPGQVEQYF.

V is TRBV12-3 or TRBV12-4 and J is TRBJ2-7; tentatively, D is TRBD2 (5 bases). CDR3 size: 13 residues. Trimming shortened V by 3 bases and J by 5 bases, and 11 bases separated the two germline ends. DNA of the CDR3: TGTGCCAGCAGTTTCCACCCGGGGAACGAGCAGTACTTC. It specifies CASSFHPGNEQYF.

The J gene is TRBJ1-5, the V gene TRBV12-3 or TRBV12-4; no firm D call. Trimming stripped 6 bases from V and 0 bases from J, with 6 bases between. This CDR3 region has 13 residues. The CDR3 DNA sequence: TGTGCCAGCAGCTCAAATAGCAATCAGCCCCAGCATTTT. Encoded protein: CASSSNSNQPQHF.

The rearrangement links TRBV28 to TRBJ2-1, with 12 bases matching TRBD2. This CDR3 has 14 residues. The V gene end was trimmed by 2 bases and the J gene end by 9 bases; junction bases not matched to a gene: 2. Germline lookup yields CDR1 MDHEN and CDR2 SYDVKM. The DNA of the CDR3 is TGTGCCAGCAGTTTAAAACTAGCGGGAGGTGAGCAGTTCTTC. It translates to CASSLKLAGGEQFF. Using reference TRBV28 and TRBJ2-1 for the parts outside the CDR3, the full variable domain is DVKVTQSSRYLVKRTGEKVFLECVQDMDHENMFWYRQDPGLGLRLIYFSYDVKMKEKGDIPEGYSVSREKKERFSLILESASTNQTSMYLCASSLKLAGGEQFFGPGTRLTVL.

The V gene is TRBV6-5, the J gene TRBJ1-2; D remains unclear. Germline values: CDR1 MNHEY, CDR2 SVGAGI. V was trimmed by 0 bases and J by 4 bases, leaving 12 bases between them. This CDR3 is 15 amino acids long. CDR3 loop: CASSYSQSGSYGYTF. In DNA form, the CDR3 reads TGTGCCAGCAGTTACTCACAGTCCGGAAGCTATGGCTACACCTTC.

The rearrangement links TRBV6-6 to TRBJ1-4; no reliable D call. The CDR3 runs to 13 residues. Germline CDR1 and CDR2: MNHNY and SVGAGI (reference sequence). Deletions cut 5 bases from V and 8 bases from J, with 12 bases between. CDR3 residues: CASSPPGGEKLFF. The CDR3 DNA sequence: TGTGCCAGCAGTCCTCCCGGCGGCGAAAAACTGTTTTTT.

The CDR3 DNA is TGTGCCAGCAGCTTAGAACTAGCGGGAACCTACGAGCAGTACTTC. Translation: CASSLELAGTYEQYF. The genes are TRBV7-8 and TRBJ2-7; 10 bases agree with TRBD2. Germline V gene lookup returns CDR1 SGHVS and CDR2 FQNEAQ. The length of the CDR3 is 15 residues. The J segment lost 2 bases and the V segment lost 1 base, leaving 2 bases of the junction unmatched.

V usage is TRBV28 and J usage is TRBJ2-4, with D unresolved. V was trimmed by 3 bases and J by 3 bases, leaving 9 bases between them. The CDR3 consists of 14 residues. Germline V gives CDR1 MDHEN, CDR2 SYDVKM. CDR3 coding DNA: TGTGCCAGCAGTTTGCTGACGGGCAAAAACATTCAGTACTTC. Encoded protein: CASSLLTGKNIQYF.

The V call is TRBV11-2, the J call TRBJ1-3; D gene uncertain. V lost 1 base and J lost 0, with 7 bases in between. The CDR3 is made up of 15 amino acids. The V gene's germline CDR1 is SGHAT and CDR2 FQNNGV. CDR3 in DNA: TGTGCCAGCAGCTTAGGGACCTTCTCTGGAAACACCATATATTTT. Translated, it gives CASSLGTFSGNTIYF.

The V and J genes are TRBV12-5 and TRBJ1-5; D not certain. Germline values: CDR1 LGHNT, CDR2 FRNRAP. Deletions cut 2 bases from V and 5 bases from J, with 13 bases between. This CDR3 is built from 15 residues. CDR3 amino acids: CASGLHRPGDQPQHF. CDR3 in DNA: TGTGCTAGTGGTTTGCACCGGCCCGGCGATCAGCCCCAGCATTTT.

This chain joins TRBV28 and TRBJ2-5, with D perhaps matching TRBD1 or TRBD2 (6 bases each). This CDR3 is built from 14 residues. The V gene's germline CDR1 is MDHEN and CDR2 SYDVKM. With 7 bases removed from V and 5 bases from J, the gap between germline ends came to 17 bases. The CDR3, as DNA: TGTGCCAGCAATTTGAGCGGAGGGGGGGAGACCCAGTACTTC. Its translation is CASNLSGGGETQYF.

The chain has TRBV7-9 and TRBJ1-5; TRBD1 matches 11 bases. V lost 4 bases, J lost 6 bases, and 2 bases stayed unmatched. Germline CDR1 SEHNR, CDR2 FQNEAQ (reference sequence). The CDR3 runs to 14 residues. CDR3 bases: TGTGCCAGCAGCTCAGGACAGGGGGCTCAGCCCCAGCATTTT. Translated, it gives CASSSGQGAQPQHF.

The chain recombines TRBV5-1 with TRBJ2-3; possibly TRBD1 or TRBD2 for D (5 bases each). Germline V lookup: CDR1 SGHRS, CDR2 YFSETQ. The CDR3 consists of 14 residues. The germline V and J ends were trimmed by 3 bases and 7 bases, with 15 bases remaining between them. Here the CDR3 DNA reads TGCGCCAGCAGCTCCCAGGGCGGACTTAATACGCAGTATTTT. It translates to CASSSQGGLNTQYF.

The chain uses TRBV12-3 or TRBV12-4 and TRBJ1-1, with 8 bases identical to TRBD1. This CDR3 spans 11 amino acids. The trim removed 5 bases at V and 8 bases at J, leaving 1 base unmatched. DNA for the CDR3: TGTGCCAGCAGTGGACAGGGCGAAGCTTTCTTT. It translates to CASSGQGEAFF.